The T cell receptor beta chain under discussion was sequenced for a study of blood T cell repertoires in COVID-19. As for the study in general: COVID-19 samples, acute and convalescent, were from the United States, Italy and Spain. From T cells, B-cell-depleted T cells, or PBMCs came the material, which was cDNA or gDNA.

This CDR3 region has 15 residues. Germline lookup yields CDR1 GTSNPN and CDR2 SVGIG (reference sequence). Germline trimming cut 4 bases from V and 2 bases from J; bases unmatched to any gene: 8. Per the original data handling: The assay estimated nucleated cells by amplifying reference gene primers. Clones were read by immunoSEQ multiplex PCR, and TCRdb kept only the in-frame ones, dropping some. For V, J and clone size, that table is used; D and trimming come from the DNA. The profile shows about 55,000 clones, roughly 80% of them singletons. The chain employs TRBV30 and TRBJ2-3; 8 positions match TRBD1. The clonotype was recovered from a human donor in a cohort sampled during active or convalescent COVID-19. Sample: peripheral blood. The CDR3 protein is CAWTNGQGNTDTQYF. CDR3 coding DNA: TGTGCCTGGACCAACGGACAGGGTAACACAGATACGCAGTATTTT. Full variable domain (remainder filled in from reference TRBV30 and TRBJ2-3): SQTIHQWPATLVQPVGSPLSLECTVEGTSNPNLYWYRQAAGRGLQLLFYSVGIGQISSEVPQNLSASRPQDRQFILSSKKLLLSDSGFYLCAWTNGQGNTDTQYFGPGTRLTVL.